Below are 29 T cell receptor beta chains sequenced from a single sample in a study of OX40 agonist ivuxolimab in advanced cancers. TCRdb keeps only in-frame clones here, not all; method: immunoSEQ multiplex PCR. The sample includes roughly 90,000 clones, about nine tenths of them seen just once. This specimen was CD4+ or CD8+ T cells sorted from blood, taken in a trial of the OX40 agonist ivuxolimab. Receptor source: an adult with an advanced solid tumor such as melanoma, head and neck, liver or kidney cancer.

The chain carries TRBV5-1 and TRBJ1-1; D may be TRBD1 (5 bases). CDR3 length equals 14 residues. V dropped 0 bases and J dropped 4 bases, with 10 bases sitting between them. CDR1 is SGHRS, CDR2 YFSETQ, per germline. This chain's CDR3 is CASSLVGGGTEAFF. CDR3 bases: TGCGCCAGCAGCTTGGTGGGGGGTGGCACTGAAGCTTTCTTT.

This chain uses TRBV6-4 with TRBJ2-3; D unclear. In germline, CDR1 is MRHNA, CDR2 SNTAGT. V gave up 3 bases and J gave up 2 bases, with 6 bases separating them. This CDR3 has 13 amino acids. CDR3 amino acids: CASSERNTDTQYF. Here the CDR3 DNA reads TGTGCCAGCAGTGAAAGGAACACAGATACGCAGTATTTT.

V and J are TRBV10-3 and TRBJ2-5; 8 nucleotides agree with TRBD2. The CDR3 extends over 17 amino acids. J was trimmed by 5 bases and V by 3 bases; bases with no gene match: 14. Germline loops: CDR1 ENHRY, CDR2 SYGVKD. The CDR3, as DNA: TGTGCCATCAGTGAACGGAAGGCTAGCGGGCAATCTGAGACCCAGTACTTC. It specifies CAISERKASGQSETQYF.

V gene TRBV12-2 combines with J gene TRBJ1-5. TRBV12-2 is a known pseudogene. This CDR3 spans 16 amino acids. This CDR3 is CASRPEEASRNQPQHF. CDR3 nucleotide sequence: TGTGCAAGTCGCCCGGAGGAGGCCAGCAGGAATCAGCCCCAGCATTTT.

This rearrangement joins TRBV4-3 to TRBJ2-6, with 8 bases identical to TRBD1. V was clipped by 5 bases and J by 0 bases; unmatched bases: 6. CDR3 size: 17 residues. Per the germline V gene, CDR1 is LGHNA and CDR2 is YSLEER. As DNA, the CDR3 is TGCGCCAGCAGCAACCGGGACAGGAGCTCTGGGGCCAACGTCCTGACTTTC. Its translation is CASSNRDRSSGANVLTF.

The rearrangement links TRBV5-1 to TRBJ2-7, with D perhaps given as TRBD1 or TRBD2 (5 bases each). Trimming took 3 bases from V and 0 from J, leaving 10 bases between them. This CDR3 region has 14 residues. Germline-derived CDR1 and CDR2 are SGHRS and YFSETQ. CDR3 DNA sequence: TGCGCCAGCAGCTACGGGACCCTCTCCTACGAGCAGTACTTC. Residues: CASSYGTLSYEQYF.

Here the CDR3 reads CASSTVAEQYF. DNA of the CDR3: TGTGCCAGCAGTACAGTGGCCGAGCAGTACTTC. The chain employs TRBV2 and TRBJ2-7; no definite D call. Trimming cost V 5 bases and J 6 bases, with 8 bases left between them. Looked up from germline, CDR1 is SNHLY and CDR2 is FYNNEI. The CDR3 is 11 residues long.

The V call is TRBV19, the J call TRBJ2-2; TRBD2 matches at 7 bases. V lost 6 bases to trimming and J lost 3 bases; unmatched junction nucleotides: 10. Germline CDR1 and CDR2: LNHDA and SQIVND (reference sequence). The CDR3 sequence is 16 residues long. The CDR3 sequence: CASRSWEAGYTGELFF. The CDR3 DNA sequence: TGTGCCAGTAGATCTTGGGAAGCGGGGTACACCGGGGAGCTGTTTTTT. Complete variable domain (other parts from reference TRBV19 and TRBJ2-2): DGGITQSPKYLFRKEGQNVTLSCEQNLNHDAMYWYRQDPGQGLRLIYYSQIVNDFQKGDIAEGYSVSREKKESFPLTVTSAQKNPTAFYLCASRSWEAGYTGELFFGEGSRLTVL.

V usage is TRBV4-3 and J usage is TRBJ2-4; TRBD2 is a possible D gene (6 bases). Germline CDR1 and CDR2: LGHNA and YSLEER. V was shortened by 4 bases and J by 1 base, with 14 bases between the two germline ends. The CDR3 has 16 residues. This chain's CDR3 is CASSLGTFGAKNIQYF. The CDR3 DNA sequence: TGCGCCAGCAGCCTTGGGACTTTTGGGGCCAAAAACATTCAGTACTTC.

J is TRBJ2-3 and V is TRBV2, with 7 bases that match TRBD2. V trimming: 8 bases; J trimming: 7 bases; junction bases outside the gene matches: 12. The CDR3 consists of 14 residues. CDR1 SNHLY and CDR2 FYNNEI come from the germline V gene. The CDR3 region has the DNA TGTGCCAGCCTCCCGGAGCGGGGAGGGAATACGCAGTATTTT. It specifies CASLPERGGNTQYF.

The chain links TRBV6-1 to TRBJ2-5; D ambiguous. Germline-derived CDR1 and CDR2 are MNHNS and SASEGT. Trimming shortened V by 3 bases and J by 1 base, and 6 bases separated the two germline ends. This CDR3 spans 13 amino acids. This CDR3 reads CASSDRSQETQYF. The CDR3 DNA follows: TGTGCCAGCAGTGACAGGTCCCAAGAGACCCAGTACTTC.

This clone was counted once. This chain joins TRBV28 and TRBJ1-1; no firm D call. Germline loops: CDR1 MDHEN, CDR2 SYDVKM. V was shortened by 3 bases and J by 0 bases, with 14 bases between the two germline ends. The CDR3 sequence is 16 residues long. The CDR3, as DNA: TGTGCCAGCAGTTTGCCCCCCCCTGAGTTGAACACTGAAGCTTTCTTT. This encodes CASSLPPPELNTEAFF.

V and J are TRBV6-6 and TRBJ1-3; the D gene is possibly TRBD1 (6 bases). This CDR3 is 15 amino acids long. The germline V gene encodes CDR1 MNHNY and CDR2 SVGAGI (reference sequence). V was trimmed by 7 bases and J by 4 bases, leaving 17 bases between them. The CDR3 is CASIQGGGTGNTIYF. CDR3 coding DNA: TGTGCCAGCATCCAGGGAGGGGGGACAGGAAACACCATATATTTT.

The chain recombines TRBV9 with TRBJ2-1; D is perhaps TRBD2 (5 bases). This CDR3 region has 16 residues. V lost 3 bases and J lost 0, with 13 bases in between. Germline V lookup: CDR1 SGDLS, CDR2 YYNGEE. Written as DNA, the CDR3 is TGTGCCAGCAGCGCCTTAGCGTCGAGCTCCTACAATGAGCAGTTCTTC. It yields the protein CASSALASSSYNEQFF.

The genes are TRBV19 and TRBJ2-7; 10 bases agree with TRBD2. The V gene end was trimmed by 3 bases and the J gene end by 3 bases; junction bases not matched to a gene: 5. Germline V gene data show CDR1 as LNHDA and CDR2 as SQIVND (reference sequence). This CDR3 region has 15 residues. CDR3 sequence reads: CASSIGLAGVYEQYF. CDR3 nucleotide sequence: TGTGCCAGTAGTATCGGGCTAGCGGGAGTCTACGAGCAGTACTTC.

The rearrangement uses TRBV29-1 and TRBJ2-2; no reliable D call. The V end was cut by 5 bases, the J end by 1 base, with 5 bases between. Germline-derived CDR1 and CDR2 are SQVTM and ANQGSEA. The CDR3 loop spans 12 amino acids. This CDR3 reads CSVRQNTGELFF. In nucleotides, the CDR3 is TGCAGCGTTCGACAGAACACCGGGGAGCTGTTTTTT.

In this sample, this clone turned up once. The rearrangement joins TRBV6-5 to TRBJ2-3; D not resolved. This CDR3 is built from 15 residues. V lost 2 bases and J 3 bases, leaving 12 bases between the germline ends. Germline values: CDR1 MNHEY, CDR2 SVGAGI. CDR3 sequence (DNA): TGTGCCAGCAGTTACGTGGGCGGAGAGACAGATACGCAGTATTTT. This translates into CASSYVGGETDTQYF.

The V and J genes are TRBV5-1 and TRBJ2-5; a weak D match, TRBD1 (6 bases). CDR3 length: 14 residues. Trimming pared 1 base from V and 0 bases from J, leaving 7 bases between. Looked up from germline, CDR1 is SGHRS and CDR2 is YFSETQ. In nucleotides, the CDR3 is TGCGCCAGCAGCTTGTCAGGGGACCAAGAGACCCAGTACTTC. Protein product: CASSLSGDQETQYF.

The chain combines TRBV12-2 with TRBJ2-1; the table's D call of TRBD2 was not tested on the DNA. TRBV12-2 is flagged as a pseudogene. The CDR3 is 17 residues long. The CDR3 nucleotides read TGTGCAAGTCGCTCCACTACACTAGCGGGAGGTTACAATGAGCAGTTCTTC. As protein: CASRSTTLAGGYNEQFF.

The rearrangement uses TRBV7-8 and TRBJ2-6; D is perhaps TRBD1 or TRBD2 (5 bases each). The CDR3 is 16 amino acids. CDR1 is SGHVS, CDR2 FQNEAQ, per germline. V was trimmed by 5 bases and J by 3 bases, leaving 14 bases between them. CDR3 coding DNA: TGTGCCAGCAGCGTCTCCTCGGGGCGTGGGGCCAACGTCCTGACTTTC. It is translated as CASSVSSGRGANVLTF.

CDR3 DNA: TGTGCCACCAGCAGTCTAGCGGGAGGGCTTGGTACGCAGTATTTT. Its protein product is CATSSLAGGLGTQYF. This chain uses TRBV15 with TRBJ2-3, with 12 nucleotides matching TRBD2. The CDR3 is 15 amino acids. V was clipped by 3 bases and J by 8 bases; unmatched bases: 6. Germline CDR1 is LNHNV and CDR2 is YYDKDF (reference sequence). The full variable domain, rest sourced from reference TRBV15 and TRBJ2-3, is DAMVIQNPRYQVTQFGKPVTLSCSQTLNHNVMYWYQQKSSQAPKLLFHYYDKDFNNEADTPDNFQSRRPNTSFCFLDIRSPGLGDTAMYLCATSSLAGGLGTQYFGPGTRLTVL.

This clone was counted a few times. CDR3 nucleotides: TGTGCCTGGACCCCGGGGCGGGCGATGAATGAGCAGTTCTTC. It yields the protein CAWTPGRAMNEQFF. This chain uses TRBV30 with TRBJ2-1; D may correspond to TRBD1 or TRBD2 (5 bases each). This CDR3 contains 14 residues. Germline CDR1 GTSNPN, CDR2 SVGIG (reference sequence). The V end lost 4 bases, the J end lost 7 bases, and 17 bases lay between the germline ends.

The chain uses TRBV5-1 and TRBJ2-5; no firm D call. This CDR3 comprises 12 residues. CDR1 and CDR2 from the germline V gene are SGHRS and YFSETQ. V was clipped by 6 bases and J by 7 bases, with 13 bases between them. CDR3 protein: CASTTMFGTQYF. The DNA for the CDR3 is TGCGCCAGCACCACTATGTTTGGGACCCAGTACTTC.

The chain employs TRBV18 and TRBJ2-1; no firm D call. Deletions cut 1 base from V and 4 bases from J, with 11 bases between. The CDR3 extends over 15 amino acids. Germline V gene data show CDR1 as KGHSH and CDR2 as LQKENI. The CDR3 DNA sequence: TGTGCCAGCTCACCACAGACTGGTACTTACAATGAGCAGTTCTTC. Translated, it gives CASSPQTGTYNEQFF.

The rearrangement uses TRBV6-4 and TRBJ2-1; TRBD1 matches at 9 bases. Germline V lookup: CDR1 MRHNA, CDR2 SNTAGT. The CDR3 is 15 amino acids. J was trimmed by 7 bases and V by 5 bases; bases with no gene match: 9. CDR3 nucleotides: TGTGCCAGCAGTCCCACAGGGGGCGAATGGAATGAGCAGTTCTTC. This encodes CASSPTGGEWNEQFF.

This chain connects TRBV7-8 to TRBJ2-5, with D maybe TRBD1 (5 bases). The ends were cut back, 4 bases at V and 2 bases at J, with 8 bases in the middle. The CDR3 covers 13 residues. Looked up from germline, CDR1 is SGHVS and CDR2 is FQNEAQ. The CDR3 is CASSSDRQETQYF. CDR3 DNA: TGTGCCAGCAGCTCCGACAGACAAGAGACCCAGTACTTC.

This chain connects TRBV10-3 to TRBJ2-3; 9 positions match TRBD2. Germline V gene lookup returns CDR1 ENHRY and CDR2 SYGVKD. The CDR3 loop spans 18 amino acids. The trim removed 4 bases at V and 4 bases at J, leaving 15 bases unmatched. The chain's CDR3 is CAISGGEAGGMRADTQYF. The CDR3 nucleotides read TGTGCCATCAGTGGAGGAGAAGCGGGAGGAATGCGCGCAGATACGCAGTATTTT.

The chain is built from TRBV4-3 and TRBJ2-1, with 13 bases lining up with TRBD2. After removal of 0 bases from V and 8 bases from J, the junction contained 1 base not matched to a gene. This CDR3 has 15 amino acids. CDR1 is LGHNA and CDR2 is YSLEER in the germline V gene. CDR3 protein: CASSQEGLAGDEQFF. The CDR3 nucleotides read TGCGCCAGCAGCCAAGAAGGACTAGCGGGAGATGAGCAGTTCTTC.

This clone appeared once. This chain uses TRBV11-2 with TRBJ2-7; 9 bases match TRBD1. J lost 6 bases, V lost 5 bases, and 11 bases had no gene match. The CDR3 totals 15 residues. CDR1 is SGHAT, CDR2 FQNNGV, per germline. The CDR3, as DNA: TGTGCCAGCAGCCGAACCACCGGGACAGGGTCCGAGCAGTACTTC. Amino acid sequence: CASSRTTGTGSEQYF.